The clone carrying this T cell receptor (beta chain) was seen only a few times. The data were taken from a study of identical twins. Unique molecular identifiers were present on cDNA, and template switching added a universal primer site. TCRdb ran MiXCR on the 5' RACE reads and lists one entry per CDR3 protein. The sample comprises 200,000 to 250,000 distinct CDR3 sequences, roughly 13% of which are singletons, and around 4% rests with the top ten. Germline V gene lookup returns CDR1 MDHEN and CDR2 SYDVKM. The CDR3 has 14 residues. Trimming stripped 4 bases from V and 5 bases from J, with 14 bases between. The data were also submitted as part of a second study, on yellow fever vaccine responses in identical twins.

The rearrangement joins TRBV28 to TRBJ1-1, with TRBD1 as a possible D gene (6 bases). Source material: memory (CD45RO+) T cells sorted from blood. The clonotype originates from a woman aged 18-35 years in good health. The CDR3 reads CASSSTGTLTEAFF. For the CDR3, the DNA is TGTGCCAGCAGTTCGACCGGGACACTTACTGAAGCTTTCTTT.